The 9 T cell receptor beta chains below were found in one sample sequenced in a study of CD8+ T cells in alopecia areata. Reverse transcription of extracted RNA yielded cDNA, which provided the sequencing template. Some clones are missing from TCRdb's copy, which holds only in-frame ones; the method was immunoSEQ multiplex PCR. The sample includes roughly 170,000 clones, 59% seen only once; the top ten take approximately 15%. Material: CD4+ T cells sorted from blood, obtained at week 0. These TCRs come from a human donor with alopecia areata.

J is TRBJ1-5 and V is TRBV30; D possibly corresponds to TRBD1 (6 bases). The CDR3 runs to 14 residues. V dropped 3 bases and J dropped 4 bases, with 13 bases sitting between them. CDR1 is GTSNPN, CDR2 SVGIG, per germline (reference sequence). This CDR3 is CAWSDTGLNQPQHF. CDR3 DNA: TGTGCCTGGAGCGATACAGGGCTGAATCAGCCCCAGCATTTT.

Here the CDR3 DNA reads TGCAGTGCTAGTAGGAATGAAGCTTTCTTT. It yields the protein CSASRNEAFF. The chain combines TRBV20-1 with TRBJ1-1, with unresolved D. Germline CDR1 and CDR2: DFQATT and SNEGSKA (reference sequence). The CDR3 runs 10 residues. Between the trimmed V and J ends, which lost 3 bases and 7 bases, there was a span of 6 bases.

A few counts support this clone. V and J are TRBV30 and TRBJ2-2, with D hard to call. The CDR3 is 13 amino acids. With 0 bases removed from V and 7 bases from J, the gap between germline ends came to 9 bases. Germline V CDR1 and CDR2: GTSNPN, SVGIG (reference sequence). The CDR3 bases are TGTGCCTGGAGTGTTCAGCACATCGGGGAGCTGTTTTTT. As protein: CAWSVQHIGELFF.

This chain uses TRBV2 with TRBJ2-1, with a possible D match to TRBD2 (6 bases). Deletions cut 5 bases from V and 8 bases from J, with 13 bases between. This CDR3 contains 13 residues. CDR1 and CDR2 (germline): SNHLY, FYNNEI. CDR3 sequence reads: CASSPPSEDEQFF. The CDR3 bases are TGTGCCAGCAGTCCTCCTAGCGAGGATGAGCAGTTCTTC.

The chain uses TRBV7-9 and TRBJ2-6, with D perhaps TRBD1 (6 bases). Looked up from germline, CDR1 is SEHNR and CDR2 is FQNEAQ (reference sequence). This CDR3 has 17 amino acids. V lost 5 bases to trimming and J lost 2 bases, with 16 bases between them. CDR3 coding DNA: TGTGCCAGCAGCATAGGGTGGACAGTTACTGGGGCCAACGTCCTGACTTTC. It encodes CASSIGWTVTGANVLTF.

The table lists this clone with a few counts. This chain links TRBV2 with TRBJ2-3; 7 bases are shared with TRBD2. V trimming: 1 base; J trimming: 2 bases; junction bases outside the gene matches: 6. In germline, CDR1 is SNHLY, CDR2 FYNNEI. The CDR3 sequence is 16 residues long. This chain's CDR3 is CASSEGRGTNTDTQYF. CDR3 nucleotides: TGTGCCAGCAGTGAAGGGCGGGGGACTAACACAGATACGCAGTATTTT.

In its sample, this clone was seen a few times. An end of the junction differs from the germline gene, which may be a read error. The rearrangement uses TRBV2 and TRBJ1-5; D not resolved. The CDR3 sequence is 12 residues long. From germline, CDR1 is SNHLY and CDR2 FYNNEI. CDR3 protein: CASTEGSQPQHF. CDR3 in DNA: TGTGCCAGCACTGAAGGGTCTCAGCCCCAGCATTTT.

This chain joins TRBV15 and TRBJ1-1, with D uncertain. The CDR3 sequence is 14 residues long. Trimming took off 8 bases at V and 5 bases at J, with 18 bases between the two ends. Germline loops: CDR1 LNHNV, CDR2 YYDKDF (reference sequence). CDR3 nucleotides: TGTGCCACCGTCGAGGTTCCCGGTACGACTGAAGCTTTCTTT. This gives the protein CATVEVPGTTEAFF.

This clone was counted only a few times. CDR3 sequence reads: CSVERGVRGELFF. The CDR3 DNA is TGCAGCGTTGAACGTGGGGTTCGCGGGGAGCTGTTTTTT. The V gene is TRBV29-1, the J gene TRBJ2-2; no clear D. CDR1 and CDR2 (germline): SQVTM, ANQGSEA. Trimming shortened V by 2 bases and J by 7 bases, and 11 bases separated the two germline ends. CDR3 length: 13 residues.